This T cell receptor beta chain derives from a study of regulatory T cells in long-lasting Graves disease. Overall study findings and caveats: New patients shared roughly 1,000 public clonotypes, fewer than the 2,500 to 3,000 shared by persistent patients. Among samples with persistent disease, TRBV28, TRBJ1-2 and TRBJ2-5 were favored.

Time point given: newly diagnosed GD, antithyroid drugs for less than 3 months. RNA extracted from PBMCs served as the sequencing template. On this clonotype itself: Its target is not known.

Germline V CDR1 and CDR2: SGDLS, YYNGEE. V lost 7 bases to trimming and J lost 7 bases, with 12 bases between them. There are 12 residues in the CDR3. iRepertoire HTBI primers and Arm-PCR of CDR3 regions built TCR beta libraries. TCRdb redid the calling of the multiplex PCR reads with MiXCR, one entry per CDR3 protein. The table shows approximately 490,000 distinct CDR3 sequences, with 15% to 20% occurring only once. This sample was shared with a second study, whose subject was T cells in Graves' hyperthyroidism and ophthalmopathy. That investigation notes: An absence of ophthalmopathy progression within 18 months meant stable Graves' hyperthyroidism.

The chain employs TRBV9 and TRBJ2-1; perhaps D is TRBD1 or TRBD2 (5 bases each). The receptor was derived from a middle-aged man with Graves disease. The starting material was peripheral blood mononuclear cells (PBMCs), obtained at new diagnosis, from a patient treated with antithyroid drugs. CDR3 sequence: CASGTLSNEQFF. The CDR3 DNA is TGTGCCAGCGGGACCCTATCAAATGAGCAGTTCTTC.